Each of the 19 T cell receptor beta chains below was sequenced from the same sample in a study of T cells in Graves' hyperthyroidism and ophthalmopathy. TCR beta CDR3 regions were amplified from RNA. The HTBI set primed first-round TCR CDR3 RT-PCR. TCRdb analysed the multiplex PCR reads with MiXCR anew, one entry per CDR3 protein. Among fewer than 650,000 distinct CDR3 sequences listed, approximately 14% were seen once. The sequencing input was blood. These receptors were obtained from a woman under 30 with Graves' ophthalmopathy.

This clonotype was seen a few times. V and J are TRBV5-5 and TRBJ2-5; 8 positions match TRBD2. The CDR3 is made up of 16 amino acids. The trim removed 2 bases at V and 0 bases at J, leaving 6 bases unmatched. Germline CDR1 is SGHKS and CDR2 is YYEKEE (reference sequence). CDR3 loop: CASSFSPSGYQETQYF. Here the CDR3 DNA reads TGTGCCAGCAGCTTTTCCCCTAGCGGGTACCAAGAGACCCAGTACTTC.

This clonotype was seen ten or more times. The chain is built from TRBV12-3 or TRBV12-4 and TRBJ2-3; tentatively, D is TRBD2 (5 bases). The length of the CDR3 is 13 residues. The germline V and J ends were trimmed by 7 bases and 5 bases, with 13 bases remaining between them. The CDR3 is CASTLPAGDTQYF. CDR3 nucleotide sequence: TGTGCCAGCACCCTTCCGGCGGGAGATACGCAGTATTTT.

This clonotype was counted ten times or more. This chain links TRBV6-1 with TRBJ2-1; D is unresolved. This CDR3 comprises 14 residues. V gave up 5 bases and J gave up 10 bases, with 18 bases separating them. Germline values: CDR1 MNHNS, CDR2 SASEGT. The chain's CDR3 is CASSYNSWAKEQFF. The CDR3 coding sequence is TGTGCCAGCAGTTACAACAGTTGGGCTAAGGAGCAGTTCTTC.

This clonotype was counted ten times or more. This chain joins TRBV12-3 or TRBV12-4 and TRBJ2-7; TRBD2 matches 11 bases. The length of the CDR3 is 15 residues. Trimming removed 7 bases from V and 2 bases from J; junction bases left unmatched: 7. The CDR3 protein is CASTHGTSGAYEQYF. CDR3 nucleotide sequence: TGTGCCAGCACCCATGGGACTAGCGGTGCCTACGAGCAGTACTTC.

This clonotype was seen many times. The rearrangement joins TRBV28 to TRBJ1-5; no clear D. Trimming stripped 6 bases from V and 4 bases from J, with 13 bases between. Germline V gene lookup returns CDR1 MDHEN and CDR2 SYDVKM. The CDR3 is 14 residues long. CDR3 sequence: CASSPDLGNQPQHF. CDR3 in DNA: TGTGCCAGCAGCCCGGACCTTGGGAATCAGCCCCAGCATTTT.

This clonotype was picked up many times. The gene calls are TRBV3-1 and TRBJ2-1, with TRBD2 as a possible D gene (5 bases). Trimming cost V 3 bases and J 4 bases, with 16 bases left between them. CDR3 length: 16 amino acids. Germline CDR1 reads LGHDT; CDR2 reads YNNKEL (reference sequence). The CDR3 region is CASSHWRAPMYNEQFF. The CDR3 nucleotides read TGTGCCAGCAGCCATTGGCGGGCGCCCATGTACAATGAGCAGTTCTTC.

The sample holds many counts of this clonotype. The CDR3 region is CSVEETIETQYF. In DNA, the CDR3 is TGCAGCGTTGAGGAGACAATCGAGACCCAGTACTTC. The chain links TRBV29-1 to TRBJ2-5, with D unclear. Germline V gene sequence: CDR1 SQVTM, CDR2 ANQGSEA. The CDR3 runs 12 residues. V lost 3 bases and J lost 5, with 10 bases in between.

V and J are TRBV20-1 and TRBJ2-3; TRBD2 agrees at 7 bases. The length of the CDR3 is 16 residues. Germline loops: CDR1 DFQATT, CDR2 SNEGSKA (reference sequence). V lost 4 bases and J lost 3; bases outside the gene matches: 13. This CDR3 reads CSAIPGGSRSTDTQYF. CDR3 bases: TGCAGTGCTATCCCCGGCGGGAGCCGCAGTACAGATACGCAGTATTTT.

This clonotype was detected a few times. The chain recombines TRBV19 with TRBJ2-7, with 7 bases identical to TRBD2. This CDR3 contains 15 residues. The germline CDR1 and CDR2 sequences are LNHDA and SQIVND (reference sequence). Trimming at V came to 4 bases and at J to 3 bases, leaving 9 bases not matched to a gene. CDR3 coding DNA: TGTGCCAGTAGTACAGGACTAGGCGGCTTCTACGAGCAGTACTTC. Protein product: CASSTGLGGFYEQYF.

This clonotype appeared many times. The chain links TRBV6-1 to TRBJ1-2; 10 nucleotides match TRBD1. This CDR3 is 14 amino acids long. The ends lost 7 bases at V and 6 bases at J; junction bases unmatched: 8. Germline-derived CDR1 and CDR2 are MNHNS and SASEGT. CDR3 DNA sequence: TGTGCCAGCACCCGAGCCGGGACAGGGGATGGCTACACCTTC. This encodes CASTRAGTGDGYTF.

With regard to this clonotype: This sequence may be a read error, since a much larger clone differs from it by one base. The chain links TRBV12-3 or TRBV12-4 to TRBJ2-7, with a possible D match to TRBD1 (6 bases). This CDR3 contains 14 residues. V shed 1 base and J shed 6 bases, with 13 bases lying between them. This CDR3 reads CASSLGGRSVEQYF. The CDR3 DNA follows: TGTGCCAGCAGTTTAGGGGGGCGTAGCGTCGAGCAGTACTTC.

The chain recombines TRBV25-1 with TRBJ2-5; D call uncertain. Trimming left V 1 base short and J 5 bases short, with 11 bases between. This CDR3 is 14 amino acids long. Germline CDR1 and CDR2: MGHDK and SYGVNS. CDR3 bases: TGTGCCAGCAGTGAATTTAGGGCCGGGGAGACCCAGTACTTC. As protein: CASSEFRAGETQYF.

A remark on this clonotype: A much larger clone is a single base away; this may be a read error. The conserved phenylalanine or tryptophan is not found at the CDR3 terminus, so this likely reflects a read error. The V call is TRBV7-3, the J call TRBJ2-2; D possibly corresponds to TRBD2 (6 bases). Germline CDR1 reads SGHTA; CDR2 reads FQGTGA. The CDR3 runs to 13 residues. V was shortened by 4 bases and J by 5 bases, with 8 bases between the two germline ends. CDR3: CASSYGGTGELFL. The CDR3 coding sequence is TGTGCCAGCAGCTACGGGGGAACCGGGGAGCTGTTTCTT.

The chain combines TRBV28 with TRBJ2-5, with 11 bases that match TRBD2. Germline V gene sequence: CDR1 MDHEN, CDR2 SYDVKM. Trimming removed 1 base from V and 3 bases from J; junction bases left unmatched: 10. This CDR3 spans 18 amino acids. The CDR3 nucleotides are TGTGCCAGCAGTTTATCCCTTAGCGGGAGGGCCGGGGAAGAGACCCAGTACTTC. As protein: CASSLSLSGRAGEETQYF.

This clonotype was seen many times. The V call is TRBV20-1, the J call TRBJ1-4; D gene unclear. The CDR3 sequence is 13 residues long. Germline V gives CDR1 DFQATT, CDR2 SNEGSKA (reference sequence). Trimming left V 6 bases short and J 8 bases short, with 16 bases between. CDR3 amino acids: CSAPAPPREKLFF. CDR3 nucleotides: TGCAGTGCGCCGGCCCCTCCGAGGGAAAAACTGTTTTTT.

The rearrangement uses TRBV12-3 or TRBV12-4 and TRBJ1-5, with a tentative D call TRBD1 (5 bases). Trimming removed 1 base from V and 6 bases from J, with 13 bases in between. The CDR3 is 15 residues long. This CDR3 is CASSLGGGGVQPQHF. CDR3 nucleotides: TGTGCCAGCAGTTTAGGGGGCGGGGGTGTTCAGCCCCAGCATTTT.

CDR3 bases: TGCGCCAGCAGCTCACAATTGAGCTCCTACAATGAGCAGTTCTTC. It translates to CASSSQLSSYNEQFF. The chain links TRBV5-1 to TRBJ2-1; D unclear. The V end lost 3 bases, the J end lost 0 bases, and 10 bases lay between the germline ends. CDR3 length: 15 residues. The V gene's germline CDR1 is SGHRS and CDR2 YFSETQ. The entire variable domain, with the rest obtained from reference TRBV5-1 and TRBJ2-1, is as follows: KAGVTQTPRYLIKTRGQQVTLSCSPISGHRSVSWYQQTPGQGLQFLFEYFSETQRNKGNFPGRFSGRQFSNSRSEMNVSTLELGDSALYLCASSSQLSSYNEQFFGPGTRLTVL.

This clonotype came up many times. J is TRBJ2-3 and V is TRBV30; no reliable D call. Germline assignment: CDR1 GTSNPN and CDR2 SVGIG (reference sequence). V was pared by 0 bases and J by 0 bases, with 10 bases between. The CDR3 runs 15 residues. The CDR3 region is CAWSVSTYSTDTQYF. The DNA of the CDR3 is TGTGCCTGGAGTGTCAGTACATACAGCACAGATACGCAGTATTTT.

The chain uses TRBV7-9 and TRBJ2-6; the D gene is possibly TRBD1 (6 bases). Germline V lookup: CDR1 SEHNR, CDR2 FQNEAQ (reference sequence). V was clipped by 5 bases and J by 2 bases, with 10 bases between them. This CDR3 is 15 amino acids long. The CDR3 loop reads CASSPHRAGANVLTF. For the CDR3, the DNA is TGTGCCAGCAGCCCGCACAGGGCTGGGGCCAACGTCCTGACTTTC.